This T cell receptor beta chain came from a study of brain T cells in children with intractable seizures. At least one anti-epileptic drug was given before surgery. This clone was detected a few times. Data came from immunoSEQ multiplex PCR; TCRdb stores just in-frame clones and leaves some out. The sample includes 110,000 or so clones, approximately 94% of them seen just once. Trimming stripped 4 bases from V and 2 bases from J, with 14 bases between. The CDR3 is 15 amino acids. The germline CDR1 and CDR2 sequences are ENHRY and SYGVKD. The material sequenced was peripheral blood, taken at surgery. The gene calls are TRBV10-3 and TRBJ1-2; D remains unclear. The sequence derives from a boy in the first two years of life with hemimegalencephaly and intractable seizures. The CDR3 DNA sequence: TGTGCCATCAGTGGTACAATACCCAGAAACTATGGCTACACCTTC. Amino acids: CAISGTIPRNYGYTF.